One sample yielded the 30 T cell receptor beta chains listed below, sequenced in a study of blood T cells in healthy people across ages (dated by TCRdb to the mid-2010s). The receptor library was made with 5' RACE. Sequencing was performed on an Illumina HiSeq 2500. A second roughly 6 to 11 cycle PCR used a sample-barcoded 5' primer and a J-beta primer mix. TCRdb itself trimmed the public reads at Q25 with fastp, ran MiXCR and retained productive beta chains. Entries are consolidated by CDR3 protein sequence, retaining the most common genes and DNA. In this sample the table shows roughly 730,000 distinct CDR3 sequences, just over 55% of which occur a single time. The ten largest clonotypes hold roughly 26% of the sample. The sequenced sample was blood. Receptors originate from a man aged 40-55 years in good health.

The V call is TRBV11-3, the J call TRBJ2-3; 8 bases are shared with TRBD1. The CDR3 consists of 14 residues. V lost 5 bases and J lost 5; bases outside the gene matches: 6. The V gene's germline CDR1 is SGHNT and CDR2 YENEEA. CDR3 sequence (DNA): TGTGCCAGCAGCCGGGACAGGTCGCAAGATACGCAGTATTTT. This sequence encodes CASSRDRSQDTQYF.

The chain uses TRBV7-9 and TRBJ2-7; the D gene is possibly TRBD2 (5 bases). Germline V gives CDR1 SEHNR, CDR2 FQNEAQ (reference sequence). The CDR3 spans 14 residues. The V end lost 4 bases, the J end lost 3 bases, and 13 bases lay between the germline ends. The CDR3 nucleotides read TGTGCCAGCAGCTCCGGAGGCCAGCTCTACGAGCAGTACTTC. Translating gives CASSSGGQLYEQYF.

Notes on this clonotype: An end of the junction differs from the germline gene, which may be a read error. The chain carries TRBV29-1 and TRBJ2-2; 7 bases match TRBD2. Germline CDR1 is SQVTM and CDR2 is ANQGSEA. This CDR3 region has 14 residues. The CDR3 reads CSVGGRVGTGELFF. CDR3 bases: TGCAGTGTTGGAGGGAGGGTCGGCACCGGGGAGCTGTTTTTT.

The chain couples TRBV9 to TRBJ2-5, with a weak D call TRBD1 (6 bases). V lost 3 bases and J 1 base, leaving 10 bases between the germline ends. This CDR3 spans 14 amino acids. Per germline, CDR1 SGDLS and CDR2 YYNGEE. The CDR3 spells CASSGGQVQETQYF. In nucleotides, the CDR3 is TGTGCCAGCAGCGGGGGACAAGTCCAAGAGACCCAGTACTTC.

As for this clonotype: The junction differs from germline at one of its ends, possibly a read error. The V and J genes are TRBV20-1 and TRBJ2-1; 8 positions agree with TRBD2. The length of the CDR3 is 18 residues. Germline assignment: CDR1 DFQATT and CDR2 SNEGSKA (reference sequence). The CDR3 loop reads CSAEPRRGRGGRYNGQFF. DNA of the CDR3: TGCAGTGCAGAACCGCGGAGAGGACGCGGGGGGAGGTACAATGGGCAGTTCTTC.

The chain employs TRBV10-2 and TRBJ2-3; 8 positions match TRBD1. V shed 7 bases, J shed 2 bases, and the junction held 14 bases outside the gene matches. Germline V lookup: CDR1 WSHSY, CDR2 SAAADI. The CDR3 sequence is 17 residues long. The CDR3 DNA reads as TGCGCCAGCAAACCAGTTGTTCGGACAGGGCCCACAGATACGCAGTATTTT. Protein product: CASKPVVRTGPTDTQYF.

V and J are TRBV20-1 and TRBJ2-1, with a possible D match to TRBD2 (6 bases). CDR3 length equals 12 residues. CDR1 is DFQATT, CDR2 SNEGSKA, per germline (reference sequence). V was shortened by 3 bases and J by 4 bases, with 7 bases between the two germline ends. The CDR3 region has the DNA TGCAGTGCTAGCGGGGGATACAATGAGCAGTTCTTC. Translated, it gives CSASGGYNEQFF.

This clonotype was detected a few times. In DNA, the CDR3 is TGTGCCAGCTGGGACAGGTCCGGGGTTGGCTACACCTTC. Encoded protein: CASWDRSGVGYTF. V and J are TRBV25-1 and TRBJ1-2; 8 nucleotides agree with TRBD1. CDR3 length: 13 amino acids. The V segment lost 8 bases and the J segment 7 bases; nucleotides outside the gene matches: 9. The germline CDR1 and CDR2 sequences are MGHDK and SYGVNS.

In its sample, this clonotype was seen a few times. The chain carries TRBV28 and TRBJ2-3, with a weak D call TRBD1 (5 bases). This CDR3 is built from 14 residues. From germline, CDR1 is MDHEN and CDR2 SYDVKM. V was shortened by 4 bases and J by 4 bases, with 12 bases between the two germline ends. The CDR3 protein is CASSSPGYSDTQYF. The DNA of the CDR3 is TGTGCCAGCAGTTCCCCAGGGTATTCAGATACGCAGTATTTT.

This clonotype was recorded once. The rearrangement links TRBV7-2 to TRBJ2-3; 11 positions match TRBD2. Germline assignment: CDR1 SGHTA and CDR2 FQGNSA. Trimming at V came to 1 base and at J to 0 bases, leaving 9 bases not matched to a gene. This CDR3 contains 19 residues. The CDR3 protein is CASSLVLLAGGLSTDTQYF. The CDR3 nucleotides are TGTGCCAGCAGCTTAGTTCTGCTAGCGGGGGGACTCAGCACAGATACGCAGTATTTT.

The V call is TRBV30, the J call TRBJ1-2, with unresolved D. This CDR3 is built from 13 residues. Germline values: CDR1 GTSNPN, CDR2 SVGIG (reference sequence). V gave up 1 base and J gave up 3 bases, with 9 bases separating them. The CDR3, as DNA: TGTGCCTGGAGTGGTGGATTTGACTATGGCTACACCTTC. It codes for CAWSGGFDYGYTF.

The genes are TRBV15 and TRBJ2-5; a possible D gene is TRBD2 (5 bases). Trimming took off 0 bases at V and 2 bases at J, with 10 bases between the two ends. CDR3 length: 15 residues. The germline gives CDR1 LNHNV, CDR2 YYDKDF (reference sequence). The CDR3 loop is CATSRDSGNQETQYF. DNA for the CDR3: TGTGCCACCAGCAGAGATTCCGGGAATCAAGAGACCCAGTACTTC.

This clonotype was seen a handful of times. V usage is TRBV10-3 and J usage is TRBJ2-6; D gene ambiguous. This CDR3 region has 16 residues. Per the germline V gene, CDR1 is ENHRY and CDR2 is SYGVKD. With 0 bases removed from V and 2 bases from J, the gap between germline ends came to 8 bases. CDR3 bases: TGTGCCATCAGTGAGTCGAGTTTGACTGGGGCCAACGTCCTGACTTTC. Amino acids: CAISESSLTGANVLTF.

V usage is TRBV20-1 and J usage is TRBJ1-2; maybe TRBD1 (6 bases). The CDR3 runs to 16 residues. V was pared by 0 bases and J by 5 bases, with 19 bases between. Per the germline V gene, CDR1 is DFQATT and CDR2 is SNEGSKA (reference sequence). CDR3 amino acids: CSARDIRGTRPYGYTF. The CDR3 DNA reads TGCAGTGCTAGAGATATTAGGGGGACAAGGCCTTATGGCTACACCTTC.

The CDR3 coding sequence is TGCGCCAGCAGCTTCCAAGGACAGTCAGGTCAGCCCCAGCATTTT. Translating it yields CASSFQGQSGQPQHF. The chain couples TRBV5-1 to TRBJ1-5, with D possibly being TRBD1 (6 bases). CDR1 is SGHRS and CDR2 is YFSETQ in the germline V gene. V was shortened by 2 bases and J by 6 bases, with 15 bases between the two germline ends. This CDR3 has 15 residues.

This clonotype showed up just a few times. The V gene is TRBV20-1, the J gene TRBJ2-1; no clear D gene. Germline CDR1 reads DFQATT; CDR2 reads SNEGSKA (reference sequence). The V gene lost 3 bases and the J gene lost 3 bases, with 9 bases spanning the gap. This CDR3 region has 13 residues. CDR3 amino acids: CSASGGIYNEQFF. The CDR3, as DNA: TGCAGTGCTAGTGGCGGAATCTACAATGAGCAGTTCTTC.

The V gene is TRBV9, the J gene TRBJ1-1; tentatively, D is TRBD1 (5 bases). Germline-derived CDR1 and CDR2 are SGDLS and YYNGEE. Trimming cost V 7 bases and J 2 bases, with 15 bases left between them. This CDR3 has 14 residues. The CDR3 region has the DNA TGTGCCAGCTCCCAGGGAACTACTAACACTGAAGCTTTCTTT. It yields the protein CASSQGTTNTEAFF.

This rearrangement joins TRBV27 to TRBJ2-5; maybe TRBD1 (7 bases). In germline, CDR1 is MNHEY, CDR2 SMNVEV (reference sequence). The CDR3 is 14 amino acids. V was cut by 5 bases and J by 5 bases, with 15 bases left in between. CDR3 loop: CASSAPTGRETQYF. CDR3 nucleotide sequence: TGTGCCAGCAGTGCCCCGACAGGGAGGGAGACCCAGTACTTC.

The chain couples TRBV19 to TRBJ2-3, with TRBD2 identical over 7 bases. The CDR3 is 16 residues long. Trimming removed 2 bases from V and 2 bases from J; junction bases left unmatched: 7. In germline, CDR1 is LNHDA, CDR2 SQIVND (reference sequence). The CDR3 protein is CASSIWGGSFTDTQYF. For the CDR3, the DNA is TGTGCCAGTAGTATATGGGGGGGGAGCTTCACAGATACGCAGTATTTT.

This clonotype was seen a single time. The rearrangement links TRBV6-6 to TRBJ2-3, with unresolved D. The length of the CDR3 is 15 residues. Germline loops: CDR1 MNHNY, CDR2 SVGAGI (reference sequence). V was trimmed by 2 bases and J by 5 bases, leaving 14 bases between them. CDR3 bases: TGTGCCAGCAGTTACCCGCGAGCTAGGAAAGATACGCAGTATTTT. Translation gives CASSYPRARKDTQYF.

The chain recombines TRBV20-1 with TRBJ1-5, with TRBD1 as a possible D gene (6 bases). The CDR3 loop spans 15 amino acids. Germline-derived CDR1 and CDR2 are DFQATT and SNEGSKA (reference sequence). V was cut by 6 bases and J by 4 bases, with 19 bases left in between. Written as DNA, the CDR3 is TGCAGTGCCACCCAGGGGAGTGTTGCGAATCAGCCCCAGCATTTT. As protein: CSATQGSVANQPQHF.

This chain uses TRBV7-9 with TRBJ2-3; tentative D call: TRBD1 (5 bases). From germline, CDR1 is SEHNR and CDR2 FQNEAQ (reference sequence). CDR3 length equals 14 residues. Trimming shortened V by 1 base and J by 5 bases, and 10 bases separated the two germline ends. CDR3 DNA: TGTGCCAGCAGCTTAGACAGGTCGAAAGATACGCAGTATTTT. Amino acids: CASSLDRSKDTQYF.

This clonotype was found many times. J is TRBJ2-7 and V is TRBV20-1; the D gene is possibly TRBD1 (5 bases). The germline CDR1 and CDR2 sequences are DFQATT and SNEGSKA (reference sequence). CDR3 size: 15 residues. Trimming removed 0 bases at V and 3 bases at J, with 15 bases between. The CDR3, as DNA: TGCAGTGCTAGAGATCCGATACAGGATTACTACGAGCAGTACTTC. Translated: CSARDPIQDYYEQYF.

The chain links TRBV27 to TRBJ1-4; perhaps TRBD1 as D (5 bases). V was clipped by 1 base and J by 8 bases, with 11 bases between them. CDR3 size: 14 residues. From germline, CDR1 is MNHEY and CDR2 SMNVEV (reference sequence). The CDR3 coding sequence is TGTGCCAGCAGTTTATGGGCCAAGGGGGAAAAACTGTTTTTT. Its translation is CASSLWAKGEKLFF.

In this sample, this clonotype turned up a few times. The gene calls are TRBV29-1 and TRBJ1-2; unclear D gene. Germline V lookup: CDR1 SQVTM, CDR2 ANQGSEA. The CDR3 is 14 residues long. V was cut by 0 bases and J by 8 bases, with 16 bases left in between. The CDR3 region has the DNA TGCAGCGTTGAAGATAAAGGTGGCCGTGAAGGCTACACCTTC. Translation gives CSVEDKGGREGYTF.

This clonotype has a handful of counts. The chain employs TRBV5-1 and TRBJ2-6; D call uncertain. The germline CDR1 and CDR2 sequences are SGHRS and YFSETQ. The V end lost 0 bases, the J end lost 3 bases, and 7 bases lay between the germline ends. This CDR3 has 15 amino acids. The CDR3 nucleotides are TGCGCCAGCAGCTTGGTAGGGAATGGGGCCAACGTCCTGACTTTC. This gives the protein CASSLVGNGANVLTF.

This sequence joins TRBV27 and TRBJ1-1; 8 bases align to TRBD1. The CDR3 totals 15 residues. Trimming removed 6 bases from V and 3 bases from J; junction bases left unmatched: 9. Germline V CDR1 and CDR2: MNHEY, SMNVEV (reference sequence). CDR3 sequence reads: CASREKRQGYTEAFF. In nucleotides, the CDR3 is TGTGCCAGCAGGGAAAAACGACAGGGGTACACTGAAGCTTTCTTT.

CDR3 sequence reads: CASSYPGQNNEQFF. The CDR3 nucleotides are TGTGCCAGCAGCTACCCGGGACAGAACAATGAGCAGTTCTTC. The V call is TRBV5-5, the J call TRBJ2-1, with 7 positions matching TRBD1. Germline-derived CDR1 and CDR2 are SGHKS and YYEKEE (reference sequence). This CDR3 has 14 residues. V trimming: 3 bases; J trimming: 5 bases; junction bases outside the gene matches: 5.

The chain joins TRBV7-9 to TRBJ1-6; the match to TRBD1 covers 7 bases. Per the germline V gene, CDR1 is SEHNR and CDR2 is FQNEAQ (reference sequence). This CDR3 comprises 14 residues. With 8 bases clipped from V and 6 bases from J, the junction kept 7 bases outside the gene matches. CDR3 sequence reads: CASERQGINSPLHF. The CDR3 DNA sequence: TGTGCCAGCGAGAGACAGGGAATTAATTCACCCCTCCACTTT. Filled out from reference TRBV7-9 and TRBJ1-6, the complete variable domain reads DTGVSQNPRHKITKRGQNVTFRCDPISEHNRLYWYRQTLGQGPEFLTYFQNEAQLEKSRLLSDRFSAERPKGSFSTLEIQRTEQGDSAMYLCASERQGINSPLHFGNGTRLTVT.

There are a few counts of this clonotype. The V gene is TRBV7-9, the J gene TRBJ2-3; tentatively, D is TRBD2 (5 bases). The CDR3 is 13 residues long. The germline V gene has CDR1 SEHNR and CDR2 FQNEAQ (reference sequence). Trimming pared 10 bases from V and 2 bases from J, leaving 13 bases between. Here the CDR3 DNA reads TGTGCCACCGTGGACTTCGCCACAGATACGCAGTATTTT. It codes for CATVDFATDTQYF.